This T cell receptor (beta chain) was sequenced for a study of neurological immune-mediated disorders. Overall study context: Among the approximately 35 patients with multiple sclerosis, roughly 30 were relapsing-remitting, while 3 were secondary progressive. Study conclusions and caveats: The multiple sclerosis repertoire cluster lacked an association with any feature, whether clinical or MRI. The repertoires of 18 of 34 multiple sclerosis patients were placed by phylogenetic grouping in a single related-CDR3 cluster, which may be a signature.

Preparation of the unsorted libraries drew on 2 million PBMCs stored at -80 C. TCRdb fed the 5' RACE reads into MiXCR, producing one record per CDR3 protein. The sample includes around 30,000 distinct CDR3 sequences, over 1.2% seen only once; the top ten take roughly 8.7%. Germline V gene data show CDR1 as SEHNR and CDR2 as FQNEAQ (reference sequence). The CDR3 loop spans 14 amino acids. V lost 2 bases and J lost 4, with 12 bases in between. This clonotype was recorded at least ten times. Its antigen is unknown. The genes are TRBV7-9 and TRBJ2-7, with TRBD2 as a possible D gene (7 bases). The sequencing sample was made of PBMCs. This receptor was taken from a woman in her thirties with multiple sclerosis. Here the CDR3 DNA reads TGTGCCAGCAGCTTACCGGGGGGCACTTACGAGCAGTACTTC. It yields the protein CASSLPGGTYEQYF.